Below are 4 T cell receptor beta chains sequenced from a single sample in a study of brain T cells in children with intractable seizures. Sequencing used immunoSEQ multiplex PCR; TCRdb keeps in-frame clones, though not all of them. In the table there are 340,000 or so clones, 93% of which are singletons. Described time point: blood from clinic visit 5 months post-surgery; TSC patient then seizure free. Specimen: peripheral blood, collected 4 to 6 months after surgery. Receptor source: a boy under two years old with tuberous sclerosis and intractable seizures.

The V gene is TRBV27, the J gene TRBJ2-7; D is tentatively TRBD1 or TRBD2 (5 bases each). The V end lost 2 bases, the J end lost 1 base, and 9 bases lay between the germline ends. The germline V gene encodes CDR1 MNHEY and CDR2 SMNVEV (reference sequence). The CDR3 runs 14 residues. The CDR3 DNA sequence: TGTGCCAGCAGTTTAAGGGACCAGTCCTACGAGCAGTACTTC. This encodes CASSLRDQSYEQYF.

The chain uses TRBV5-6 and TRBJ1-1; possible D gene TRBD1, 5 bases. V was pared by 0 bases and J by 9 bases, with 9 bases between. Per germline, CDR1 SGHDT and CDR2 YYEEEE. The CDR3 length is 12 residues. The CDR3 DNA follows: TGTGCCAGCAGCTTGGGGCAGGGTAAAGCTTTCTTT. Protein sequence: CASSLGQGKAFF.

Regarding this clone: At one boundary the junction diverges from the germline segment, which might be a read error. This sequence joins TRBV3-1 (or the pseudogene TRBV3-2) and TRBJ2-1; 8 bases fit TRBD1. CDR1 and CDR2 (germline): LGHDT, YNNKEL (reference sequence). CDR3 length: 13 residues. The CDR3 DNA reads as TGTGCCAGCAGCCGGACGTCAGGGGGCATACCGGTCTTC. It specifies CASSRTSGGIPVF.

The chain couples TRBV7-3 to TRBJ2-5; 12 bases match TRBD2. The ends lost 5 bases at V and 6 bases at J; junction bases unmatched: 7. The CDR3 contains 15 residues. Germline-derived CDR1 and CDR2 are SGHTA and FQGTGA. The CDR3 bases are TGTGCCAGCAGCGCCCCTCGGACTAGCGGGAAGACCCAGTACTTC. Translation gives CASSAPRTSGKTQYF.